This entry lists 7 T cell receptor beta chains sequenced from one sample in a study of cytomegalovirus exposure and HLA in healthy donors. Researchers ran the PCR with 60 Vbeta and 13 Jbeta primers. TCRdb's copy holds only in-frame clones and misses some; the assay was immunoSEQ multiplex PCR. Of fewer than 100,000 clones listed, about 77% are singletons. The sequencing input was PBMCs. All receptors derive from a man aged 40-49 years in good health and CMV-seronegative.

The rearrangement uses TRBV5-6 and TRBJ2-3; 9 nucleotides align to TRBD1. The CDR3 has 12 amino acids. Losses at the gene ends were 1 base for V and 15 bases for J; bases not matched to a gene: 6. CDR1 SGHDT and CDR2 YYEEEE come from the germline V gene. The CDR3 protein is CASSLIGTGQYF. The DNA of the CDR3 is TGTGCCAGCAGCTTGATCGGGACAGGGCAATATTTT.

The J gene is TRBJ2-7, the V gene TRBV29-1, with D possibly matching TRBD2 (6 bases). From germline, CDR1 is SQVTM and CDR2 ANQGSEA. This CDR3 region has 10 residues. V lost 5 bases to trimming and J lost 7 bases, with 9 bases between them. Here the CDR3 reads CSVKAGEQYF. CDR3 sequence (DNA): TGCAGCGTTAAGGCGGGAGAGCAGTACTTC.

This clone has a handful of counts. This sequence joins TRBV2 and TRBJ1-1, with TRBD1 matching 7 bases. V dropped 7 bases and J dropped 10; count of bases not matched to a gene: 12. Germline V gives CDR1 SNHLY, CDR2 FYNNEI. The CDR3 consists of 13 residues. The CDR3 here is CASTQGDALPAFF. CDR3 nucleotides: TGTGCCAGCACCCAGGGGGACGCCCTGCCAGCTTTCTTT.

The chain has TRBV30 and TRBJ1-1; unclear D gene. The V gene lost 3 bases and the J gene lost 3 bases, with 8 bases spanning the gap. Germline V gene data show CDR1 as GTSNPN and CDR2 as SVGIG (reference sequence). The CDR3 contains 12 residues. This CDR3 reads CAWSGRDTEAFF. CDR3 bases: TGTGCCTGGAGCGGTCGGGACACTGAAGCTTTCTTT.

The gene calls are TRBV2 and TRBJ2-5; 14 bases match TRBD2. J lost 5 bases, V lost 1 base, and 15 bases had no gene match. Germline-derived CDR1 and CDR2 are SNHLY and FYNNEI. The CDR3 extends over 20 amino acids. The CDR3 is CASSEVWGLAGAVPRETQYF. CDR3 nucleotides: TGTGCCAGCAGTGAAGTTTGGGGACTAGCGGGGGCAGTACCCCGGGAGACCCAGTACTTC.

The rearrangement joins TRBV6-5 to TRBJ2-3; D may be TRBD1 (6 bases). Germline values: CDR1 MNHEY, CDR2 SVGAGI. The CDR3 is 14 residues long. Trimming shortened V by 4 bases and J by 5 bases, and 13 bases separated the two germline ends. The CDR3 nucleotides read TGTGCCAGCAGTTCTACAGGGAGTCTAGATACGCAGTATTTT. Protein: CASSSTGSLDTQYF.

This sequence joins TRBV30 and TRBJ1-2; D gene uncertain. There are 16 residues in the CDR3. With 4 bases removed from V and 4 bases from J, the gap between germline ends came to 22 bases. CDR1 and CDR2 (germline): GTSNPN, SVGIG (reference sequence). In nucleotides, the CDR3 is TGTGCCTGGAACCCCGACCCGAAAGGCGGTCCCTATGGCTACACCTTC. It encodes CAWNPDPKGGPYGYTF.